One and the same sample provided the 20 T cell receptor beta chains below, sequenced in a study of blood T cell repertoires in COVID-19. Sequencing was performed with immunoSEQ multiplex PCR; in TCRdb, only in-frame clones are kept and a portion is missing. The sample lists 260,000 or so clones; about 91% were seen once. Input material: PBMCs or T cells enriched from blood (not recorded which). These receptors came from a woman aged 30 to 39 with acute COVID-19.

The chain uses TRBV12-3 or TRBV12-4 and TRBJ1-1; maybe TRBD1 (6 bases). The V end lost 8 bases, the J end lost 11 bases, and 21 bases lay between the germline ends. The CDR3 has 13 amino acids. The CDR3 reads CASGPVDSGAAFF. CDR3 nucleotide sequence: TGTGCCAGCGGGCCTGTGGACAGCGGGGCGGCTTTCTTT.

This clone appeared a single time. The chain couples TRBV13 to TRBJ1-1; D gene ambiguous. Trimming cost V 2 bases and J 0 bases, with 13 bases left between them. Germline V gene sequence: CDR1 PRHDT, CDR2 FYEKMQ (reference sequence). The length of the CDR3 is 16 residues. The chain's CDR3 is CASSLPSEVVNTEAFF. DNA of the CDR3: TGTGCCAGCAGCTTACCCTCCGAGGTGGTGAACACTGAAGCTTTCTTT.

Written as DNA, the CDR3 is TGTGCCAGCAGCCTATCCTACAGGGGCGGCAGCAATCAGCCCCAGCATTTT. Translating gives CASSLSYRGGSNQPQHF. This chain joins TRBV3-1 (or the pseudogene TRBV3-2) and TRBJ1-5; 7 bases agree with TRBD1. This CDR3 comprises 17 residues. Germline CDR1 reads LGHDT; CDR2 reads YNNKEL (reference sequence). Trimming took 4 bases from V and 1 from J; bases not matched to a gene: 10.

The genes are TRBV2 and TRBJ2-7; 9 positions match TRBD1. Germline V lookup: CDR1 SNHLY, CDR2 FYNNEI. With V trimmed by 2 bases and J by 6 bases, 11 bases remained unmatched. The CDR3 length is 16 residues. The CDR3, as DNA: TGTGCCAGCAGTGAATTACAGGGGGCGAACGCTAGCGAGCAGTACTTC. Translation: CASSELQGANASEQYF. The whole variable domain, remainder taken from reference TRBV2 and TRBJ2-7, is EPEVTQTPSHQVTQMGQEVILRCVPISNHLYFYWYRQILGQKVEFLVSFYNNEISEKSEIFDDQFSVERPDGSNFTLKIRSTKLEDSAMYFCASSELQGANASEQYFGPGTRLTVT.

The gene calls are TRBV4-3 and TRBJ2-7, with 13 bases aligning to TRBD2. The junction had 5 bases not matched to a gene; V was cut back by 4 bases and J by 5 bases. The CDR3 covers 15 residues. Looked up from germline, CDR1 is LGHNA and CDR2 is YSLEER. Here the CDR3 reads CASSPGTSGDNEQYF. CDR3 sequence (DNA): TGCGCCAGCAGCCCGGGGACTAGCGGGGACAACGAGCAGTACTTC.

In this sample, this clone turned up once. This chain's CDR3 is CASSLGGGAVDTQYF. The CDR3 DNA follows: TGTGCCAGCAGCTTAGGAGGGGGGGCGGTAGATACGCAGTATTTT. The rearrangement uses TRBV7-8 and TRBJ2-3, with a possible D match to TRBD2 (7 bases). The CDR3 loop spans 15 amino acids. Germline V gene lookup returns CDR1 SGHVS and CDR2 FQNEAQ. Trimming pared 1 base from V and 5 bases from J, leaving 13 bases between.

The chain combines TRBV5-5 with TRBJ2-7; D is unclear. The germline V gene encodes CDR1 SGHKS and CDR2 YYEKEE (reference sequence). The CDR3 loop spans 15 amino acids. Trimming took 1 base from V and 4 from J, leaving 15 bases between them. DNA for the CDR3: TGTGCCAGCAGCTTGTCGCCCGGTACGTCGTACGAGCAGTACTTC. This encodes CASSLSPGTSYEQYF.

This clone was found many times. The germline gene is not matched at one end of the junction; a read error may be the cause. This chain joins TRBV5-5 and TRBJ1-1, with unresolved D. This CDR3 contains 12 residues. Germline CDR1 and CDR2: SGHKS and YYEKEE (reference sequence). CDR3 loop: CASSAEEAEAFF. The CDR3 DNA reads as TGTGCCAGCAGCGCGGAAGAGGCTGAGGCTTTCTTT.

The V gene is TRBV7-2, the J gene TRBJ2-6; TRBD1 matches 9 bases. J was trimmed by 1 base and V by 4 bases; bases with no gene match: 5. Germline V gene data show CDR1 as SGHTA and CDR2 as FQGNSA. The CDR3 has 17 residues. The CDR3 region is CASSSGTGRSGANVLTF. CDR3 nucleotides: TGTGCCAGCAGCTCCGGGACAGGGAGATCTGGGGCCAACGTCCTGACTTTC.

This rearrangement joins TRBV7-8 to TRBJ1-1, with 8 bases matching TRBD1. The germline V gene has CDR1 SGHVS and CDR2 FQNEAQ. V lost 8 bases, J lost 0 bases, and 11 bases stayed unmatched. The CDR3 length is 16 residues. The CDR3 sequence: CASGRQGPGLNTEAFF. CDR3 bases: TGTGCCAGCGGCAGACAGGGGCCCGGGCTGAACACTGAAGCTTTCTTT.

This clone was observed a single time. The chain is built from TRBV27 and TRBJ1-6; no clear D gene. The CDR3 runs to 15 residues. V was trimmed by 3 bases and J by 10 bases, leaving 16 bases between them. Germline CDR1 reads MNHEY; CDR2 reads SMNVEV (reference sequence). CDR3 residues: CASSFIGKGESPLHF. CDR3 in DNA: TGTGCCAGCAGTTTCATCGGGAAGGGAGAATCACCCCTCCACTTT.

The chain combines TRBV4-1 with TRBJ2-5; TRBD2 aligns across 11 bases. Trimming cost V 1 base and J 2 bases; bases outside gene matches: 9. CDR3 length equals 18 residues. Germline V gene lookup returns CDR1 MGHRA and CDR2 YSYEKL. CDR3 region: CASSQVLAGGPNQETQYF. The CDR3 coding sequence is TGCGCCAGCAGCCAAGTTCTAGCGGGGGGACCAAATCAAGAGACCCAGTACTTC.

This clone was recorded a few times. The chain combines TRBV7-9 with TRBJ1-2; 9 bases align to TRBD1. The CDR3 sequence is 15 residues long. The V and J ends lost 3 bases and 4 bases, in that order; junction bases with no gene match: 6. CDR1 is SEHNR and CDR2 is FQNEAQ in the germline V gene (reference sequence). Written as DNA, the CDR3 is TGTGCCAGCAGCTTTACACAGGGGGCGGTCTATGGCTACACCTTC. Protein sequence: CASSFTQGAVYGYTF.

The chain is built from TRBV5-1 and TRBJ1-5; possible D gene TRBD1, 5 bases. Trimming removed 0 bases at V and 5 bases at J, with 12 bases between. The CDR3 sequence is 15 residues long. Germline assignment: CDR1 SGHRS and CDR2 YFSETQ. The chain's CDR3 is CASSLGFGGDQPQHF. CDR3 sequence (DNA): TGCGCCAGCAGCTTGGGGTTTGGGGGGGATCAGCCCCAGCATTTT.

The chain uses TRBV3-1 (or the pseudogene TRBV3-2) and TRBJ2-1; weak D call: TRBD2 (6 bases). The CDR3 is made up of 14 amino acids. The V end was cut by 1 base, the J end by 8 bases, with 12 bases between. CDR1 LGHDT and CDR2 YNNKEL come from the germline V gene (reference sequence). The CDR3 DNA is TGTGCCAGCAGCCAAGGGGATGCGGGGTATGAGCAGTTCTTC. Its translation is CASSQGDAGYEQFF.

J is TRBJ2-7 and V is TRBV6-5; tentative D call: TRBD1 (5 bases). V lost 5 bases to trimming and J lost 1 base, with 12 bases between them. The CDR3 is made up of 14 amino acids. Germline assignment: CDR1 MNHEY and CDR2 SVGAGI. The CDR3, as DNA: TGTGCCAGCAGTCCAGGACACGAATCCTACGAGCAGTACTTC. This codes for CASSPGHESYEQYF.

The chain links TRBV27 to TRBJ1-5; 8 bases match TRBD1. Germline V lookup: CDR1 MNHEY, CDR2 SMNVEV (reference sequence). V was clipped by 6 bases and J by 0 bases; unmatched bases: 1. There are 14 residues in the CDR3. The CDR3 nucleotides are TGTGCCAGCAGCACAGGGGGTAGCAATCAGCCCCAGCATTTT. This codes for CASSTGGSNQPQHF.

A single count supports this clone. V and J are TRBV19 and TRBJ2-2; 14 positions match TRBD2. The CDR3 contains 16 residues. The germline V gene encodes CDR1 LNHDA and CDR2 SQIVND (reference sequence). Trimming at V came to 8 bases and at J to 5 bases, leaving 7 bases not matched to a gene. The CDR3 sequence: CASSTTSGGVTGELFF. DNA for the CDR3: TGTGCCAGTTCCACGACTAGCGGGGGGGTGACCGGGGAGCTGTTTTTT.

V is TRBV11-2 and J is TRBJ1-2; D possibly corresponds to TRBD1 (6 bases). V dropped 5 bases and J dropped 6 bases, with 13 bases sitting between them. Per germline, CDR1 SGHAT and CDR2 FQNNGV. The CDR3 loop spans 13 amino acids. The DNA of the CDR3 is TGTGCCAGCAGCAGAACAGGGTGGAATGGCTACACCTTC. It is translated as CASSRTGWNGYTF. Full variable domain (missing parts from reference TRBV11-2 and TRBJ1-2): EAGVAQSPRYKIIEKRQSVAFWCNPISGHATLYWYQQILGQGPKLLIQFQNNGVVDDSQLPKDRFSAERLKGVDSTLKIQPAKLEDSAVYLCASSRTGWNGYTFGSGTRLTVV.

This rearrangement joins TRBV19 to TRBJ1-1, with a possible D match to TRBD1 (5 bases). Per the germline V gene, CDR1 is LNHDA and CDR2 is SQIVND (reference sequence). This CDR3 region has 13 residues. V was trimmed by 5 bases and J by 1 base, leaving 8 bases between them. CDR3 amino acids: CASSQGENTEAFF. In nucleotides, the CDR3 is TGTGCCAGTAGTCAAGGGGAGAACACTGAAGCTTTCTTT.